This passage covers 28 T cell receptor beta chains from one sample sequenced in a study of shared clonotypes between healthy human individuals. Profiled with immunoSEQ multiplex PCR; TCRdb holds only in-frame clones, not every one. The table includes 2 million or so clones, approximately 95% detected once. The sample taken for sequencing was naive CD4+ T cells sorted from blood. Subset here: CD45RA+ positively selected. The source is a man aged 18 to 30 in good health.

V usage is TRBV11-2 and J usage is TRBJ2-7; D gene unclear. The V end lost 0 bases, the J end lost 6 bases, and 12 bases lay between the germline ends. The CDR3 is 14 amino acids. Germline V CDR1 and CDR2: SGHAT, FQNNGV. CDR3 DNA: TGTGCCAGCAGCTTAGATTTGGTAGCTCTCGAGCAGTACTTC. It is translated as CASSLDLVALEQYF.

About this clone itself: The sample contains more than one DNA sequence encoding this CDR3. V is TRBV4-3 and J is TRBJ1-5; D remains unclear. The CDR3 extends over 14 amino acids. Per germline, CDR1 LGHNA and CDR2 YSLEER. Trimming took 1 base from V and 2 from J, leaving 6 bases between them. The CDR3 loop reads CASSQGLGNQPQHF. The CDR3 bases are TGCGCCAGCAGCCAAGGGCTTGGCAATCAGCCCCAGCATTTT.

V gene TRBV2 combines with J gene TRBJ2-1; D possibly corresponds to TRBD1 (6 bases). CDR3 length equals 14 residues. Germline V gene data show CDR1 as SNHLY and CDR2 as FYNNEI. V was cut by 6 bases and J by 4 bases, with 13 bases left in between. CDR3 bases: TGTGCCAGCAGCAGGGGACCCCAATACAATGAGCAGTTCTTC. Translating gives CASSRGPQYNEQFF.

The chain has TRBV10-3 and TRBJ1-1, with 10 bases matching TRBD1. The germline CDR1 and CDR2 sequences are ENHRY and SYGVKD. This CDR3 has 15 amino acids. The J segment lost 5 bases and the V segment lost 5 bases, leaving 8 bases of the junction unmatched. The CDR3: CAISTLGQGETEAFF. CDR3 DNA sequence: TGTGCCATCAGTACCCTTGGACAGGGGGAGACTGAAGCTTTCTTT.

This chain uses TRBV10-3 with TRBJ1-3; D unresolved. The CDR3 length is 16 residues. Between the trimmed V and J ends, which lost 2 bases and 0 bases, there was a span of 11 bases. Germline V gene lookup returns CDR1 ENHRY and CDR2 SYGVKD. CDR3 in DNA: TGTGCCATCAGTGAGGGACCGTTGGACTCTGGAAACACCATATATTTT. Protein sequence: CAISEGPLDSGNTIYF.

This chain uses TRBV9 with TRBJ2-7; D possibly corresponds to TRBD2 (6 bases). Germline V gives CDR1 SGDLS, CDR2 YYNGEE. The CDR3 has 18 amino acids. Trimming cost V 0 bases and J 2 bases, with 21 bases left between them. The CDR3 DNA reads as TGTGCCAGCAGCGTAGACTTATCGGGTAGCGGCAAAACCTACGAGCAGTACTTC. Protein: CASSVDLSGSGKTYEQYF.

The rearrangement links TRBV30 to TRBJ2-5, with D unresolved. Germline loops: CDR1 GTSNPN, CDR2 SVGIG (reference sequence). The CDR3 contains 13 residues. V dropped 1 base and J dropped 5 bases, with 11 bases sitting between them. CDR3 in amino acids: CAWSASQRETQYF. CDR3 DNA sequence: TGTGCCTGGAGTGCGAGCCAGCGCGAGACCCAGTACTTC. Together with reference TRBV30 and TRBJ2-5, the CDR3 gives the full variable domain: SQTIHQWPATLVQPVGSPLSLECTVEGTSNPNLYWYRQAAGRGLQLLFYSVGIGQISSEVPQNLSASRPQDRQFILSSKKLLLSDSGFYLCAWSASQRETQYFGPGTRLLVL.

The chain links TRBV25-1 to TRBJ2-1; 8 nucleotides agree with TRBD1. CDR3 length: 16 residues. V dropped 2 bases and J dropped 0; count of bases not matched to a gene: 3. CDR1 is MGHDK, CDR2 SYGVNS, per germline. The chain's CDR3 is CASSELTGDSYNEQFF. The CDR3 region has the DNA TGTGCCAGCAGTGAACTGACAGGGGACTCCTACAATGAGCAGTTCTTC. The variable domain in full, completed from reference TRBV25-1 and TRBJ2-1, reads EADIYQTPRYLVIGTGKKITLECSQTMGHDKMYWYQQDPGMELHLIHYSYGVNSTEKGDLSSESTVSRIRTEHFPLTLESARPSHTSQYLCASSELTGDSYNEQFFGPGTRLTVL.

The chain couples TRBV10-1 to TRBJ1-2; tentatively, D is TRBD1 (5 bases). V lost 3 bases and J lost 7, with 9 bases in between. This CDR3 spans 12 amino acids. Per the germline V gene, CDR1 is WNHNN and CDR2 is SYGVQD (reference sequence). The CDR3 loop is CASSDRARGYTF. CDR3 DNA sequence: TGCGCCAGCAGTGACAGGGCTCGTGGCTACACCTTC.

The chain combines TRBV7-9 with TRBJ2-7; the match to TRBD1 covers 8 bases. Germline trimming cut 0 bases from V and 11 bases from J; bases unmatched to any gene: 9. The germline V gene has CDR1 SEHNR and CDR2 FQNEAQ (reference sequence). CDR3 length: 14 amino acids. CDR3 protein: CASSLASVDRDKYF. The CDR3 DNA is TGTGCCAGCAGCTTAGCGTCGGTGGACAGGGATAAGTACTTC. The full variable domain, rest sourced from reference TRBV7-9 and TRBJ2-7, is DTGVSQNPRHKITKRGQNVTFRCDPISEHNRLYWYRQTLGQGPEFLTYFQNEAQLEKSRLLSDRFSAERPKGSFSTLEIQRTEQGDSAMYLCASSLASVDRDKYFGPGTRLTVT.

The rearrangement links TRBV18 to TRBJ2-7; TRBD2 is a possible D gene (6 bases). V dropped 4 bases and J dropped 5 bases, with 12 bases sitting between them. Germline values: CDR1 KGHSH, CDR2 LQKENI. The CDR3 extends over 13 amino acids. The CDR3 coding sequence is TGTGCCAGCTCACGCCCTTGGGGGGACGAGCAGTACTTC. This sequence encodes CASSRPWGDEQYF.

The chain recombines TRBV19 with TRBJ2-5, with a tentative D call TRBD1 (5 bases). Germline CDR1 reads LNHDA; CDR2 reads SQIVND (reference sequence). V lost 8 bases, J lost 0 bases, and 16 bases lay in between. The CDR3 length is 15 residues. In DNA form, the CDR3 reads TGTGCCAGTTCTTGGAGACAGAGCTACCAAGAGACCCAGTACTTC. Its protein product is CASSWRQSYQETQYF. Full variable domain (remainder filled in from reference TRBV19 and TRBJ2-5): DGGITQSPKYLFRKEGQNVTLSCEQNLNHDAMYWYRQDPGQGLRLIYYSQIVNDFQKGDIAEGYSVSREKKESFPLTVTSAQKNPTAFYLCASSWRQSYQETQYFGPGTRLLVL.

In this sample, this clone turned up a few times. This chain joins TRBV29-1 and TRBJ1-2, with a weak D call TRBD1 (5 bases). Trimming left V 6 bases short and J 0 bases short, with 5 bases between. Germline V gene data show CDR1 as SQVTM and CDR2 as ANQGSEA. The CDR3 extends over 11 amino acids. This CDR3 reads CSVTANYGYTF. The CDR3 region has the DNA TGCAGCGTGACAGCTAACTATGGCTACACCTTC.

This chain links TRBV28 with TRBJ2-1, with 9 nucleotides matching TRBD1. V shed 6 bases and J 6 bases; nucleotides not matched to a gene: 9. The CDR3 has 15 amino acids. CDR1 is MDHEN, CDR2 SYDVKM, per germline. This CDR3 is CASSRDRVGSNEQFF. CDR3 bases: TGTGCCAGCAGCAGGGACAGGGTGGGGTCCAATGAGCAGTTCTTC.

V is TRBV6-6 and J is TRBJ1-2; D uncertain. V was pared by 6 bases and J by 0 bases, with 11 bases between. Germline V CDR1 and CDR2: MNHNY, SVGAGI (reference sequence). CDR3 size: 14 residues. As DNA, the CDR3 is TGTGCCAGCAGCCCCTTGGGCACTAACTATGGCTACACCTTC. It specifies CASSPLGTNYGYTF.

The genes are TRBV5-1 and TRBJ2-7; D gene unclear. Germline V lookup: CDR1 SGHRS, CDR2 YFSETQ. V shed 3 bases and J shed 4 bases, with 20 bases lying between them. CDR3 size: 16 residues. The CDR3: CASSSYPAGSSYEQYF. The CDR3 nucleotides read TGCGCCAGCAGCTCCTACCCAGCCGGTTCCTCTTACGAGCAGTACTTC.

V gene TRBV2 combines with J gene TRBJ2-7; D is unclear. The germline CDR1 and CDR2 sequences are SNHLY and FYNNEI. The CDR3 has 15 residues. V gave up 4 bases and J gave up 3 bases, with 16 bases separating them. CDR3 coding DNA: TGTGCCAGCAGTGGGGCAAGACTTAACCTCTACGAGCAGTACTTC. This codes for CASSGARLNLYEQYF.

V is TRBV7-2 and J is TRBJ2-7; D uncertain. CDR3 length: 12 residues. Trimming shortened V by 6 bases and J by 4 bases, and 10 bases separated the two germline ends. Germline CDR1 reads SGHTA; CDR2 reads FQGNSA. This chain's CDR3 is CASSQSRYEQYF. As DNA, the CDR3 is TGTGCCAGCAGTCAATCAAGATACGAGCAGTACTTC. Full variable domain (outside the CDR3, taken from reference TRBV7-2 and TRBJ2-7): GAGVSQSPSNKVTEKGKDVELRCDPISGHTALYWYRQSLGQGLEFLIYFQGNSAPDKSGLPSDRFSAERTGGSVSTLTIQRTQQEDSAVYLCASSQSRYEQYFGPGTRLTVT.

The chain has TRBV28 and TRBJ1-5; TRBD1 is a possible D gene (6 bases). V shed 1 base and J shed 9 bases, with 13 bases lying between them. Germline-derived CDR1 and CDR2 are MDHEN and SYDVKM. The CDR3 contains 14 residues. The CDR3 nucleotides read TGTGCCAGCAGTTTATCCCAGGGGAGGTGGCCCCAGCATTTT. It is translated as CASSLSQGRWPQHF.

For this clone: At the DNA level, this CDR3 is encoded by other sequences in the same sample as well. CDR3 sequence: CASSVVSGSNTGELFF. CDR3 DNA: TGTGCCAGCAGCGTAGTTAGCGGGTCGAACACCGGGGAGCTGTTTTTT. The V and J genes are TRBV9 and TRBJ2-2, with 7 bases identical to TRBD2. CDR1 SGDLS and CDR2 YYNGEE come from the germline V gene. Unmatched junction bases numbered 2, after V lost 0 bases and J lost 0 bases. The CDR3 runs to 16 residues. Based on the CDR3 plus reference TRBV9 and TRBJ2-2, the full variable domain is DSGVTQTPKHLITATGQRVTLRCSPRSGDLSVYWYQQSLDQGLQFLIQYYNGEERAKGNILERFSAQQFPDLHSELNLSSLELGDSALYFCASSVVSGSNTGELFFGEGSRLTVL.

Notes on this clone: This sample also contains other DNA sequences that code for the same CDR3. The rearrangement links TRBV5-1 to TRBJ1-2; perhaps TRBD1 as D (6 bases). Trimming pared 0 bases from V and 3 bases from J, leaving 12 bases between. Germline V gene lookup returns CDR1 SGHRS and CDR2 YFSETQ. The CDR3 length is 15 residues. CDR3 loop: CASSLGLTGDYGYTF. The DNA for the CDR3 is TGCGCCAGCAGCTTGGGTTTGACAGGCGACTATGGCTACACCTTC.

The V gene is TRBV28, the J gene TRBJ1-1, with TRBD1 as a possible D gene (5 bases). The V gene's germline CDR1 is MDHEN and CDR2 SYDVKM. The germline V and J ends were trimmed by 4 bases and 5 bases, with 11 bases remaining between them. The CDR3 runs to 13 residues. This CDR3 reads CASSWGPGTEAFF. CDR3 DNA sequence: TGTGCCAGCAGTTGGGGCCCCGGTACTGAAGCTTTCTTT. Combining the CDR3 with reference TRBV28 and TRBJ1-1 gives the whole variable domain DVKVTQSSRYLVKRTGEKVFLECVQDMDHENMFWYRQDPGLGLRLIYFSYDVKMKEKGDIPEGYSVSREKKERFSLILESASTNQTSMYLCASSWGPGTEAFFGQGTRLTVV.

The V gene is TRBV6-1, the J gene TRBJ2-7, with 8 positions matching TRBD2. The germline CDR1 and CDR2 sequences are MNHNS and SASEGT. The CDR3 is 14 amino acids. J lost 3 bases, V lost 2 bases, and 3 bases had no gene match. The CDR3 nucleotides read TGTGCCAGCAGTGAACACGGGAGGGGCTACGAGCAGTACTTC. It yields the protein CASSEHGRGYEQYF.

This chain joins TRBV10-3 and TRBJ2-3; maybe TRBD2 (6 bases). Germline V lookup: CDR1 ENHRY, CDR2 SYGVKD. This CDR3 contains 14 residues. V gave up 8 bases and J gave up 2 bases, with 14 bases separating them. This chain's CDR3 is CAIGTGLPTDTQYF. The DNA for the CDR3 is TGTGCCATCGGGACGGGACTTCCCACAGATACGCAGTATTTT.

The chain joins TRBV5-1 to TRBJ1-6; D is unresolved. The CDR3 loop spans 18 amino acids. Germline V gene data show CDR1 as SGHRS and CDR2 as YFSETQ. V shed 0 bases and J shed 7 bases, with 20 bases lying between them. CDR3 region: CASSLDVRGKRFNSPLHF. DNA of the CDR3: TGCGCCAGCAGCTTGGACGTTCGGGGAAAGAGGTTCAATTCACCCCTCCACTTT.

V gene TRBV5-6 combines with J gene TRBJ2-3; 11 bases agree with TRBD2. The CDR3 covers 15 residues. The germline CDR1 and CDR2 sequences are SGHDT and YYEEEE. V lost 3 bases to trimming and J lost 4 bases; unmatched junction nucleotides: 4. The CDR3: CASSSLAGVSDTQYF. As DNA, the CDR3 is TGTGCCAGCAGCTCACTAGCGGGAGTGTCAGATACGCAGTATTTT.

The sample holds a few counts of this clone. The chain uses TRBV25-1 and TRBJ2-7, with 7 bases that match TRBD1. The trim removed 8 bases at V and 2 bases at J, leaving 3 bases unmatched. From germline, CDR1 is MGHDK and CDR2 SYGVNS. The CDR3 extends over 12 amino acids. CDR3 nucleotides: TGTGCCAGCGTTGACAGGGCCTACGAGCAGTACTTC. It translates to CASVDRAYEQYF.

This clone has just one count. The CDR3 spells CASSSATTQETQYF. DNA of the CDR3: TGTGCCAGCAGCAGCGCGACTACGCAAGAGACCCAGTACTTC. The rearrangement joins TRBV7-9 to TRBJ2-5; D is possibly TRBD2 (5 bases). The CDR3 runs to 14 residues. Trimming cost V 5 bases and J 2 bases, with 12 bases left between them. From germline, CDR1 is SEHNR and CDR2 FQNEAQ (reference sequence).